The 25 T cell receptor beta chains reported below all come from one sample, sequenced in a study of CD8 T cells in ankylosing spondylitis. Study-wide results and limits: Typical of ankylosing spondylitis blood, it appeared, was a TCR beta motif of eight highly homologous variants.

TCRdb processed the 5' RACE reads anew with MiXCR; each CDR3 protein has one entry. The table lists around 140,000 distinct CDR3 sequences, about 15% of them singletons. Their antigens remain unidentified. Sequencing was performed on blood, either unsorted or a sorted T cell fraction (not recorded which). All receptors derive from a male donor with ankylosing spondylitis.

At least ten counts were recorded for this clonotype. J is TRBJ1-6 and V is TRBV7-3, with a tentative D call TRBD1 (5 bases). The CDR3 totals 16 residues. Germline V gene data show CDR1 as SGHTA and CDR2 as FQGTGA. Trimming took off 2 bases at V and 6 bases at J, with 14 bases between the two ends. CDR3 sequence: CASSLLGDGSNSPLHF. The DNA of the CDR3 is TGTGCCAGCAGCTTATTGGGGGATGGGTCTAATTCACCCCTCCACTTT.

The DNA of the CDR3 is TGCAGTGCTAGATATAGGGCGGGAGGCGGAGAGACCCAGTACTTC. Translated, it gives CSARYRAGGGETQYF. The chain couples TRBV20-1 to TRBJ2-5; 8 nucleotides match TRBD2. Germline CDR1 is DFQATT and CDR2 is SNEGSKA (reference sequence). The trim removed 2 bases at V and 4 bases at J, leaving 9 bases unmatched. CDR3 length: 15 residues.

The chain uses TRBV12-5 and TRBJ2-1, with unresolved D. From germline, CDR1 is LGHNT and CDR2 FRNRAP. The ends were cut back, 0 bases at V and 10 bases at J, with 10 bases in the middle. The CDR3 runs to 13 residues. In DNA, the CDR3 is TGTGCTAGTGGTTTGGTTGGGGTTGGCGAGCAGTTCTTC. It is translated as CASGLVGVGEQFF.

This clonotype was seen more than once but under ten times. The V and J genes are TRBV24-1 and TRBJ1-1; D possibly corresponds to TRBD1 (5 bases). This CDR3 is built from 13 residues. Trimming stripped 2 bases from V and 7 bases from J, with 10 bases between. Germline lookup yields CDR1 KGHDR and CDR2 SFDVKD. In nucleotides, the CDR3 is TGTGCCACCAGTGATTGGGACGGCCTTGAAGCTTTCTTT. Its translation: CATSDWDGLEAFF.

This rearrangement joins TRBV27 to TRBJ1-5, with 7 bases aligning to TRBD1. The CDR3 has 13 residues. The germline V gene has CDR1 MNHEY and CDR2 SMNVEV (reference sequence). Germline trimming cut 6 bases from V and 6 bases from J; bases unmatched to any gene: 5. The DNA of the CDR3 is TGTGCCAGCAGGCAGGGGGTTGGTCAGCCCCAGCATTTT. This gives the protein CASRQGVGQPQHF.

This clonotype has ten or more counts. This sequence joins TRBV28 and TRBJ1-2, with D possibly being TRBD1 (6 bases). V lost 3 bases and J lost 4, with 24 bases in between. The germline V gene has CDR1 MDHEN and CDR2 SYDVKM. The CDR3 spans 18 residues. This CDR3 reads CASSFNSWGQFTLYGYTF. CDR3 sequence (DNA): TGTGCCAGCAGTTTTAACTCTTGGGGGCAGTTCACCCTCTATGGCTACACCTTC.

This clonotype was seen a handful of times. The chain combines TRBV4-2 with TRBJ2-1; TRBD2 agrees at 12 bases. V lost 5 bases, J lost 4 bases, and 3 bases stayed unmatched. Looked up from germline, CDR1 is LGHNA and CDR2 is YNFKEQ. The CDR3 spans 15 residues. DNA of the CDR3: TGTGCCAGCAGCACACTAGCGGGAGGTTACAATGAGCAGTTCTTC. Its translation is CASSTLAGGYNEQFF.

CDR3 bases: TGTGCCAGCAGTCCCGAGAGACTCACAGATACGCAGTATTTT. This encodes CASSPERLTDTQYF. The chain has TRBV28 and TRBJ2-3; no clear D. The V gene's germline CDR1 is MDHEN and CDR2 SYDVKM. Trimming took 5 bases from V and 2 from J, leaving 11 bases between them. This CDR3 is 14 amino acids long.

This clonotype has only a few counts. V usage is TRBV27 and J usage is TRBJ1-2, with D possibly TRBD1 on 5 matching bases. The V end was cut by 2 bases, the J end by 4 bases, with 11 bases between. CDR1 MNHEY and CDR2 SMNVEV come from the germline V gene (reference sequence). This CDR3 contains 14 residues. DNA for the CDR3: TGTGCCAGCAGTTTAAAGGGACTGCGCTATGGCTACACCTTC. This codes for CASSLKGLRYGYTF.

Written as DNA, the CDR3 is TGTGCCTGGAGTGGAGGACAGGGGCTGGGTATTAGTGAAGCTTTCTTT. This gives the protein CAWSGGQGLGISEAFF. The V and J genes are TRBV30 and TRBJ1-1; 9 nucleotides agree with TRBD1. V shed 1 base, J shed 7 bases, and the junction held 13 bases outside the gene matches. The CDR3 has 16 residues. Germline CDR1 and CDR2: GTSNPN and SVGIG (reference sequence).

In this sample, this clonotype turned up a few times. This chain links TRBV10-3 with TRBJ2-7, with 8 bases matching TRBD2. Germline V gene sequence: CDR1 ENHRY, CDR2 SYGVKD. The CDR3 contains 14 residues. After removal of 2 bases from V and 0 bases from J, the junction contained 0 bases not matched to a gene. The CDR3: CAISETSGSYEQYF. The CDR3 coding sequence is TGTGCCATCAGTGAGACTAGCGGCTCCTACGAGCAGTACTTC.

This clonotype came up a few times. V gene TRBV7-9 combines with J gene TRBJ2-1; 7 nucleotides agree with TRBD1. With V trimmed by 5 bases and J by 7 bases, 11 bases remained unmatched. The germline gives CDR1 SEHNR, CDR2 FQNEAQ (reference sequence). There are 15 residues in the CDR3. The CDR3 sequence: CASSPGQGDENEQFF. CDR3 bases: TGTGCCAGCAGCCCAGGGCAGGGGGATGAGAATGAGCAGTTCTTC.

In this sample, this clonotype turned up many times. The CDR3 reads CASSLGTSGSYNEQFF. The CDR3 DNA is TGCGCCAGCAGCCTCGGGACTAGCGGGAGTTACAATGAGCAGTTCTTC. The rearrangement links TRBV5-1 to TRBJ2-1; 14 nucleotides match TRBD2. V lost 4 bases to trimming and J lost 4 bases; unmatched junction nucleotides: 4. CDR1 SGHRS and CDR2 YFSETQ come from the germline V gene. The CDR3 runs 16 residues.

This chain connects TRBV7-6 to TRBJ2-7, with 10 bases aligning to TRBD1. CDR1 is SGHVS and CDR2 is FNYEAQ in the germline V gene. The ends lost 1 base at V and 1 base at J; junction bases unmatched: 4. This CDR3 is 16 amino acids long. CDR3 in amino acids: CASSLETGGFSYEQYF. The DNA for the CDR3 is TGTGCCAGCAGCTTAGAGACAGGGGGCTTTTCCTACGAGCAGTACTTC.

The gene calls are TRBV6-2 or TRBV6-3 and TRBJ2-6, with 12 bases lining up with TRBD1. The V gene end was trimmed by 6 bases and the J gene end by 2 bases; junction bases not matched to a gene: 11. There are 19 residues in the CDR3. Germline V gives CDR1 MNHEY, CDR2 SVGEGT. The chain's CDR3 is CASRPPPGTGGAGANVLTF. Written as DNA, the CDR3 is TGTGCCAGCAGGCCTCCACCCGGGACAGGGGGCGCTGGGGCCAACGTCCTGACTTTC.

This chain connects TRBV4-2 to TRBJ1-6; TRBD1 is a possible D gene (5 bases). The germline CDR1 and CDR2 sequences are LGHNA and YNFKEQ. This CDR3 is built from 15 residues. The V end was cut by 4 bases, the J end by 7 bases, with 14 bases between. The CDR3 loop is CASSPAGGSNSPLHF. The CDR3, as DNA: TGTGCCAGCAGCCCAGCGGGGGGATCCAATTCACCCCTCCACTTT.

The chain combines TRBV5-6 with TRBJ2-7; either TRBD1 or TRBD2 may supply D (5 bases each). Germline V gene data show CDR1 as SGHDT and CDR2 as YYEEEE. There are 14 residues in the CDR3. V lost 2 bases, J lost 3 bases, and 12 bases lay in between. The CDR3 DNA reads TGTGCCAGCAGCTTCAGGGACCTCCTCTACGAGCAGTACTTC. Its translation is CASSFRDLLYEQYF.

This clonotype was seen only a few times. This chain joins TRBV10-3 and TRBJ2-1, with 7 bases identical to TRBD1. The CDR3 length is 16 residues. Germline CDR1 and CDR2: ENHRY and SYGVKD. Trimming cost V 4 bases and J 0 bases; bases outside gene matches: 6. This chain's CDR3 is CAISGQGSSSYNEQFF. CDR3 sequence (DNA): TGTGCCATCAGTGGACAGGGTTCGAGCTCCTACAATGAGCAGTTCTTC.

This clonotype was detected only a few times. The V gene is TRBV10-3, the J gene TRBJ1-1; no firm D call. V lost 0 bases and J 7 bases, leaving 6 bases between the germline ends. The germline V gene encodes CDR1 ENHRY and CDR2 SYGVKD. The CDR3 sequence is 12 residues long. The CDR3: CAISESGVEAFF. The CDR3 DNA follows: TGTGCCATCAGTGAGTCCGGGGTTGAAGCTTTCTTT.

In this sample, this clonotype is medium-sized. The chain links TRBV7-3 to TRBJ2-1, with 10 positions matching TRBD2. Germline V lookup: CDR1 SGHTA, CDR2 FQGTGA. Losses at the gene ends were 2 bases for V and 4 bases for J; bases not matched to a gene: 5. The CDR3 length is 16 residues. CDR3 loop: CASSLGGLATYNEQFF. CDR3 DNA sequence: TGTGCCAGCAGCTTAGGGGGACTAGCGACATACAATGAGCAGTTCTTC. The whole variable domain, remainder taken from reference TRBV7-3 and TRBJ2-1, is GAGVSQTPSNKVTEKGKYVELRCDPISGHTALYWYRQSLGQGPEFLIYFQGTGAADDSGLPNDRFFAVRPEGSVSTLKIQRTERGDSAVYLCASSLGGLATYNEQFFGPGTRLTVL.

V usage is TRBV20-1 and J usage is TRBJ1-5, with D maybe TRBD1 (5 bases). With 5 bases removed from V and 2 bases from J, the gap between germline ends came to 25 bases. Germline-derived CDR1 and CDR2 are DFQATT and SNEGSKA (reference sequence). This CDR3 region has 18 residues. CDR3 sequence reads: CSARELASGRERNQPQHF. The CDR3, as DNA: TGCAGTGCTCGCGAATTGGCTTCAGGCAGGGAGCGCAATCAGCCCCAGCATTTT.

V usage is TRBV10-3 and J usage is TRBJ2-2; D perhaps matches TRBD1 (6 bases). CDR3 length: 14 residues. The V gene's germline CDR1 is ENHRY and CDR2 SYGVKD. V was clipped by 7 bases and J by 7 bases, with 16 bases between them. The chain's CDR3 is CAITEDSSIGELFF. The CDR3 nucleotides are TGTGCCATCACCGAGGACAGTTCGATCGGGGAGCTGTTTTTT.

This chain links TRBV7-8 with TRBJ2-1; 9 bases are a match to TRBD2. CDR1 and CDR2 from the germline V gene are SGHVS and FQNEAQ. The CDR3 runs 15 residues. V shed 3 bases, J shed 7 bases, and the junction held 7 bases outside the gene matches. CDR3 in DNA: TGTGCCAGCAGCTTTGGGGTAGCGGGAGTTAATGAGCAGTTCTTC. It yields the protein CASSFGVAGVNEQFF. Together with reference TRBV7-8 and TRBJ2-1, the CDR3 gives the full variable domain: GAGVSQSPRYKVAKRGQDVALRCDPISGHVSLFWYQQALGQGPEFLTYFQNEAQLDKSGLPSDRFFAERPEGSVSTLKIQRTQQEDSAVYLCASSFGVAGVNEQFFGPGTRLTVL.

The CDR3 sequence is CASSPIMNTEAFF. In nucleotides, the CDR3 is TGCGCCAGCAGCCCGATAATGAACACTGAAGCTTTCTTT. The chain employs TRBV4-3 and TRBJ1-1; D gene ambiguous. This CDR3 contains 13 residues. Germline values: CDR1 LGHNA, CDR2 YSLEER. V lost 4 bases, J lost 0 bases, and 6 bases lay in between.

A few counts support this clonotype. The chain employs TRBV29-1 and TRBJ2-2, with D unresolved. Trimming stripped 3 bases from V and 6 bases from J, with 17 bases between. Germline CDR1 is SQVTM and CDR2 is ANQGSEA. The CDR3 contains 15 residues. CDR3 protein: CSVENRPSNPGELFF. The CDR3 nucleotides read TGCAGCGTTGAGAACAGACCATCGAATCCCGGGGAGCTGTTTTTT.